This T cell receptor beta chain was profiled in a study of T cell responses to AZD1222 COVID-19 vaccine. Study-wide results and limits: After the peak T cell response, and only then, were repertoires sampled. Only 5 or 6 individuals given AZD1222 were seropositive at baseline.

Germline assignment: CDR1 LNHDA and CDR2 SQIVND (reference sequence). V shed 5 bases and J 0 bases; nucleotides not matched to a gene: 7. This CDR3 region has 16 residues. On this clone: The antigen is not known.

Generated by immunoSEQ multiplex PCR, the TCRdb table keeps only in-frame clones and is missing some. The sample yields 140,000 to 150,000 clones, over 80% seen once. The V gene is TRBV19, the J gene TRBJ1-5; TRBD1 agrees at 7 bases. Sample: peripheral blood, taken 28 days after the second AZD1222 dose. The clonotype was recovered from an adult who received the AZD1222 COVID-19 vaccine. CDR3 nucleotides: TGTGCCAGTAGTTACAGACAGGGCTTTAGCAATCAGCCCCAGCATTTT. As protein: CASSYRQGFSNQPQHF.